These 7 T cell receptor beta chains came from one sample sequenced in a study of T cells in Graves' hyperthyroidism and ophthalmopathy. TCR beta CDR3 region amplification was performed from RNA transcripts. TCR CDR3 underwent first-round RT-PCR with the HTBI primer set. TCRdb ran MiXCR on the multiplex PCR reads and lists one entry per CDR3 protein. The sample lists 300,000 to 450,000 distinct CDR3 sequences, roughly 15% occurring once. Sequencing was carried out using blood. The receptors originated from a woman in her twenties or thirties with Graves' ophthalmopathy.

A few counts support this clonotype. The chain is built from TRBV12-3 or TRBV12-4 and TRBJ2-2; D remains ambiguous. V lost 3 bases to trimming and J lost 6 bases, with 5 bases between them. The CDR3 consists of 12 residues. CDR3 coding DNA: TGTGCCAGCAGTTTTACCTCCGGGGAGCTGTTTTTT. Amino acid sequence: CASSFTSGELFF.

This clonotype was observed a handful of times. The chain links TRBV19 to TRBJ2-1; 9 bases are shared with TRBD1. V lost 4 bases to trimming and J lost 7 bases; unmatched junction nucleotides: 8. This CDR3 is 15 amino acids long. Germline values: CDR1 LNHDA, CDR2 SQIVND (reference sequence). CDR3 sequence (DNA): TGTGCCAGTAGTACCGGGACAGGGACTCAAAATGAGCAGTTCTTC. Translating it yields CASSTGTGTQNEQFF.

This clonotype was detected ten times or more. The chain recombines TRBV7-8 with TRBJ2-7, with D uncertain. Germline CDR1 is SGHVS and CDR2 is FQNEAQ. Trimming cost V 4 bases and J 5 bases, with 15 bases left between them. CDR3 length: 14 residues. The CDR3 sequence is CASSSDTLTHEQYF. CDR3 sequence (DNA): TGTGCCAGCAGCTCAGATACCTTAACCCACGAGCAGTACTTC.

In its sample, this clonotype was seen many times. The chain uses TRBV7-9 and TRBJ2-1; D is uncertain. Trimming shortened V by 4 bases and J by 6 bases, and 10 bases separated the two germline ends. The CDR3 runs 13 residues. CDR1 and CDR2 from the germline V gene are SEHNR and FQNEAQ (reference sequence). The chain's CDR3 is CASSSGRINEQFF. Here the CDR3 DNA reads TGTGCCAGCAGCTCAGGACGGATCAATGAGCAGTTCTTC.

This clonotype was found many times. CDR3 bases: TGCAGCGTCCTCGGACTAGCGGGGGGGCGGTCCTACGAGCAGTACTTC. Protein product: CSVLGLAGGRSYEQYF. The chain couples TRBV29-1 to TRBJ2-7, with 15 nucleotides matching TRBD2. This CDR3 contains 16 residues. The J segment lost 1 base and the V segment lost 6 bases, leaving 7 bases of the junction unmatched. Germline CDR1 is SQVTM and CDR2 is ANQGSEA.

The sample holds many counts of this clonotype. The V gene is TRBV28, the J gene TRBJ2-7; 11 bases map to TRBD2. The CDR3 loop spans 16 amino acids. The J segment lost 0 bases and the V segment lost 4 bases, leaving 5 bases of the junction unmatched. From germline, CDR1 is MDHEN and CDR2 SYDVKM. Here the CDR3 reads CASSYPLAGDSYEQYF. CDR3 nucleotide sequence: TGTGCCAGCAGTTACCCACTAGCGGGGGACTCCTACGAGCAGTACTTC.

The sample holds many counts of this clonotype. The rearrangement links TRBV6-1 to TRBJ1-5; TRBD1 agrees at 7 bases. Germline V gene lookup returns CDR1 MNHNS and CDR2 SASEGT. V dropped 8 bases and J dropped 2; count of bases not matched to a gene: 3. There are 13 residues in the CDR3. The CDR3 protein is CASDRAGNQPQHF. The CDR3 DNA reads TGTGCCAGCGACAGGGCGGGCAATCAGCCCCAGCATTTT.